The present T cell receptor (beta chain) was sequenced within a study of human T cells and chemical hapten exposure. At the level of the study: Patients were given diphenylcyclopropenone on the scalp weekly across the roughly 25-week study.

Study-level points and caveats: TCRs at a frequency above 1 in 1000 stayed unchanged with DPC sensitization.

Germline V gene sequence: CDR1 MRHNA, CDR2 SNTAGT. The CDR3 loop spans 15 amino acids. J gave up 2 bases and V 0 bases, and 1 base lay outside the gene matches. Individual cDNA molecules in this library carried unique molecular identifiers. Via MiXCR, TCRdb re-called the RACE reads, giving one row per CDR3 protein. The sample has around 300,000 distinct CDR3 sequences; roughly 6.9% are singletons. Stated time point: patch test 1, 2 weeks after DPC sensitization. Treatment described: therapeutic diphenylcyclopropenone sensitization with weekly scalp DPC. The donor pool consisted of alopecia patients aged 18 to 70 years, considered suitable for DPC. This clonotype was seen many times. The antigen remains undetermined. A much bigger clone sits one base away, suggesting this may be a read error.

This specimen was whole blood, taken in connection with sensitization to the hapten diphenylcyclopropenone (DPC). The chain couples TRBV6-4 to TRBJ2-3, with TRBD2 matching over 8 bases. This clonotype was obtained from a woman in her late teens or twenties with alopecia areata. Some clones in this sample may be carry-over from other donors' samples. CDR3 residues: CASSDSSGATDTQYF. As DNA, the CDR3 is TGTGCCAGCAGTGACTCTAGCGGGGCCACAGATACGCAGTATTTT.